This is a list of T cell receptor beta chains from one sample in a study of T cells after yellow fever vaccination. MiXCR, run by TCRdb on the 5' RACE reads, gives a single entry per CDR3 protein. The table shows about 220,000 distinct CDR3 sequences, with roughly 6.8% occurring only once. The sample was CD4+ T cells sorted from PBMCs, taken on the day of the yellow fever booster vaccination. The receptors here all came from a man younger than 40 who received the YFV17D yellow fever vaccine. Both conserved end residues are part of each CDR3. Each record gives: D gene, CDR3 length, clone size, V gene, J gene, CDR3 DNA, CDR3 protein. D genes are given only for firm matches. Clone size is stated in some rows and not others, as once, few, many or a class when expanded.

.	15	few	TRBV19	TRBJ1-1	TGTGCCAGTAGTATACCGAGGACACCGTACACTGAAGCTTTCTTT	CASSIPRTPYTEAFF
.	15	many	TRBV7-9	TRBJ2-7	TGTGCCAGCAGTTGGGACGACGGAACGTTCTACGAGCAGTACTTC	CASSWDDGTFYEQYF
.	10	many	TRBV19	TRBJ2-3	TGTGCCAGTAGTGGCGATACGCAGTATTTT	CASSGDTQYF
TRBD1	15	.	TRBV18	TRBJ1-1	TGTGCCAGCTCATCATCGACAGGGATGAACACTGAAGCTTTCTTT	CASSSSTGMNTEAFF
TRBD2	14	many	TRBV5-1	TRBJ2-1	TGCGCCAGCAGCTTGGCAGCGGGAGATAATGAGCAGTTCTTC	CASSLAAGDNEQFF
TRBD2	16	many	TRBV10-3	TRBJ2-3	TGTGCCATCAGAGCTTGGACTAGCGGGGGGGCAGATACGCAGTATTTT	CAIRAWTSGGADTQYF
TRBD2	15	.	TRBV20-1	TRBJ2-1	TGCAGTGCTGGATACGGACTAGCGGGAGGCCCTGAGCAGTTCTTC	CSAGYGLAGGPEQFF
TRBD1	13	.	TRBV5-6	TRBJ1-1	TGTGCCAGCACATTCGACAGGGACTCTGAAGCTTTCTTT	CASTFDRDSEAFF
.	16	many	TRBV7-2	TRBJ2-2	TGTGCCAGCAGCGAAAGGAGCGGTTGGAACACCGGGGAGCTGTTTTTT	CASSERSGWNTGELFF
.	15	few	TRBV5-4	TRBJ2-4	TGTGCCAGCAGCACCGGGGTGGGGGAGAGGAACATTCAGTACTTC	CASSTGVGERNIQYF
.	16	.	TRBV7-2	TRBJ1-3	TGTGCCAGCAGCTTACTCCACGGAAACTCTGGAAACACCATATATTTT	CASSLLHGNSGNTIYF
.	17	many	TRBV6-5	TRBJ1-5	TGTGCCAGCAGTTACAGTTATCGACAGGTTGGCAATCAGCCCCAGCATTTT	CASSYSYRQVGNQPQHF
TRBD1	14	many	TRBV9	TRBJ2-7	TGTGCCAGCAGCGCCGGGACAGGAACTTATGAGCAGTACTTC	CASSAGTGTYEQYF
.	17	few	TRBV29-1	TRBJ2-1	TGCAGCGTCCTTCCCCTCCAAGCGGGACAAGTTGACAATGAGCAGTTCTTC	CSVLPLQAGQVDNEQFF
TRBD2	16	.	TRBV24-1	TRBJ2-6	TGTGCCACCAGCCCAGCGGGGGTCTCTGGGGCCAACGTCCTGACTTTC	CATSPAGVSGANVLTF
.	14	.	TRBV29-1	TRBJ2-1	TGCAGCGTTGCCTTGAGGAGCTCCTACAATGAGCAGTTCTTC	CSVALRSSYNEQFF
.	13	.	TRBV7-2	TRBJ1-6	TGTGCCAGCAGCTTCCGAAATAATTCACCCCTCCACTTT	CASSFRNNSPLHF
.	12	.	TRBV15	TRBJ2-3	TGTGCCGCCAGCAGGAGATGGAGTACGCAGTATTTT	CAASRRWSTQYF
TRBD2	14	many	TRBV6-1	TRBJ2-1	TGTGCCAGCAGCGGTCTAGCGGGAGTTATTGAGCAGTTCTTC	CASSGLAGVIEQFF
.	12	few	TRBV29-1	TRBJ2-5	TGCAGCGTTTACCCCGCGAGTGGGACCCAGTACTTC	CSVYPASGTQYF
.	15	few	TRBV6-5	TRBJ2-1	TGTGCCAGCAGTTATTGGGCTAGCTCCTACAATGAGCAGTTCTTC	CASSYWASSYNEQFF
TRBD2	12	few	TRBV30	TRBJ2-1	TGTGCCTCCAGCGGGAGTGGCAATGAGCAGTTCTTC	CASSGSGNEQFF
.	14	few	TRBV5-4	TRBJ2-1	TGTGCCAGCAGCTTGGACACAGACCACAATGAGCAGTTCTTC	CASSLDTDHNEQFF
TRBD2	13	few	TRBV20-1	TRBJ2-7	TGCAGTGCAAGGACTAGCGGGAGGGGTGAGCAGTACTTC	CSARTSGRGEQYF
.	14	many	TRBV2	TRBJ2-1	TGTGCCAGCAGCTTGACTCGTGGATACAATGAGCAGTTCTTC	CASSLTRGYNEQFF
.	14	many	TRBV6-2/TRBV6-3	TRBJ1-1	TGTGCTACCACTCTCGTGCTCATGAACACTGAAGCTTTCTTT	CATTLVLMNTEAFF
.	15	.	TRBV6-1	TRBJ2-1	TGTGCCAGCACTCCCGGCTTCGGGAGTTTCAATGAGCAGTTCTTC	CASTPGFGSFNEQFF
.	13	.	TRBV6-4	TRBJ1-1	TGTGCCAGCAGTGCCGGACTTCATACTGAAGCTTTCTTT	CASSAGLHTEAFF
TRBD2	15	.	TRBV27	TRBJ2-3	TGTGCCAGCAGTTCAGTAGCGGGAGTCGTAGATACGCAGTATTTT	CASSSVAGVVDTQYF
.	13	.	TRBV7-2	TRBJ2-5	TGTGCCAGCAGGCCAGGAGGACAAGAGACCCAGTACTTC	CASRPGGQETQYF
.	15	.	TRBV3-1	TRBJ2-5	TGTGCCAGCAGGCCTGGATCGGGAGTTGTGGAGACCCAGTACTTC	CASRPGSGVVETQYF
.	15	few	TRBV7-2	TRBJ2-1	TGTGCCAGCAGCCTGTGGATAGCGGCGAGTAATGAGCAGTTCTTC	CASSLWIAASNEQFF
.	16	many	TRBV7-3	TRBJ2-7	TGTGCCAGCAGCTTAAGAGTGGCTGGAGGGGCCCACGAGCAGTACTTC	CASSLRVAGGAHEQYF
.	15	.	TRBV9	TRBJ2-1	TGTGCCAGCAGCCAAGCCGGGATCGCTCGCGAGGAGCAGTTCTTC	CASSQAGIAREEQFF
TRBD1	16	many	TRBV24-1	TRBJ2-2	TGTGCCGTGGGAGTGGACAGGGGACGGAACACCGGGGAGCTGTTTTTT	CAVGVDRGRNTGELFF
.	13	.	TRBV25-1	TRBJ1-3	TGTGCCAGCAGACCCAATAAACCGGGGACCATATATTTT	CASRPNKPGTIYF
.	15	few	TRBV7-2	TRBJ2-5	TGTGCCAGCAGCTCGTACCAATACAGGGTAGAGACCCAGTACTTC	CASSSYQYRVETQYF
.	15	many	TRBV3-1	TRBJ1-6	TGTGCCAGCGGGGCTACAGGAGGCCTCAATTCACCCCTCCACTTT	CASGATGGLNSPLHF
.	13	many	TRBV29-1	TRBJ2-7	TGCAGCGTTTGTATCGGCTACTCCTACGAGCAGTACTTC	CSVCIGYSYEQYF
.	15	.	TRBV30	TRBJ1-6	TGTGCCTGGAGTGTCCCCCCGGGGGGGTATTCACCCCTCCACTTT	CAWSVPPGGYSPLHF
TRBD2	15	few	TRBV7-8	TRBJ2-7	TGTGCCAGCAGTTTGGGACTAGCGGGAGTCCACGAGCAGTACTTC	CASSLGLAGVHEQYF
.	13	many	TRBV5-6	TRBJ1-1	TGTGCCAGCAGCTATTGGCTGACAGAGTCGACTTTCTTT	CASSYWLTESTFF
TRBD1	17	many	TRBV5-1	TRBJ2-3	TGCGCCAGCAGCTTGGTAGAGGGACAGGGATACACAGATACGCAGTATTTT	CASSLVEGQGYTDTQYF
.	13	few	TRBV18	TRBJ2-5	TGTGCCAGCTCGGGGTCTATGGAAGAGACCCAGTACTTC	CASSGSMEETQYF
TRBD1	14	few	TRBV5-1	TRBJ1-1	TGCGCCAGCAGCGTTGACAGGGTCGGGACTGAAGCTTTCTTT	CASSVDRVGTEAFF
TRBD2	12	.	TRBV20-1	TRBJ2-1	TGCAGTGCTAGAGGCGGGAGAAATGAGCAGTTCTTC	CSARGGRNEQFF
.	14	many	TRBV5-1	TRBJ1-6	TGCGCCAGCAGCTCCGGGGCGGATAATTCACCCCTCCACTTT	CASSSGADNSPLHF
.	18	few	TRBV9	TRBJ2-3	TGTGCCAGCAGCAAACAATTGATAGACGCCTCTAGCACAGATACGCAGTATTTT	CASSKQLIDASSTDTQYF
.	13	few	TRBV27	TRBJ1-1	TGTGCCAGCAGTTTATGGGAGAACACTGAAGCTTTCTTT	CASSLWENTEAFF
.	14	few	TRBV7-2	TRBJ1-6	TGTGCCAGCAGCTTAGGTCAGCGGAATTCACCCCTCCACTTT	CASSLGQRNSPLHF